The 4 T cell receptor beta chains below were found in one sample sequenced in a study of cytomegalovirus exposure and HLA in healthy donors. Researchers ran the PCR with 60 Vbeta and 13 Jbeta primers. The assay was immunoSEQ multiplex PCR, and TCRdb's table has in-frame clones only and misses some. The table lists over 100,000 clones, more than 70% of them singletons. Material for sequencing was PBMCs. The receptor set was obtained from a male donor in good health and CMV-seropositive.

The genes are TRBV7-9 and TRBJ2-2; TRBD2 matches 9 bases. Germline V gene data show CDR1 as SEHNR and CDR2 as FQNEAQ (reference sequence). There are 13 residues in the CDR3. Unmatched junction bases numbered 2, after V lost 5 bases and J lost 7 bases. CDR3 coding DNA: TGTGCCAGCAGCGAGCGGGGGGACGGGGAGCTGTTTTTT. This sequence encodes CASSERGDGELFF.

V gene TRBV5-5 combines with J gene TRBJ2-1; 14 positions agree with TRBD2. V lost 1 base to trimming and J lost 0 bases; unmatched junction nucleotides: 6. The CDR3 is 19 amino acids. The germline V gene encodes CDR1 SGHKS and CDR2 YYEKEE (reference sequence). The CDR3, as DNA: TGTGCCAGCAGCTTGACCGGGACTAGCGGGGGTCACTCCTACAATGAGCAGTTCTTC. It translates to CASSLTGTSGGHSYNEQFF.

This chain links TRBV6-5 with TRBJ1-5, with 7 bases lining up with TRBD1. CDR3 size: 14 residues. V gave up 8 bases and J gave up 0 bases; unmatched junction bases: 4. Germline V gives CDR1 MNHEY, CDR2 SVGAGI. CDR3 protein: CASGGQNSNQPQHF. CDR3 nucleotide sequence: TGTGCCAGCGGGGGACAGAATAGCAATCAGCCCCAGCATTTT.

V is TRBV7-2 and J is TRBJ1-5; D is unclear. The CDR3 totals 15 residues. The germline CDR1 and CDR2 sequences are SGHTA and FQGNSA. Trimming took off 5 bases at V and 3 bases at J, with 14 bases between the two ends. The DNA for the CDR3 is TGTGCCAGCAGCCCTGGCGGTTCCCACAATCAGCCCCAGCATTTT. Translated: CASSPGGSHNQPQHF.